The source of this TCR beta chain is a study of T cell changes during pregnancy in multiple sclerosis. Data came from immunoSEQ multiplex PCR; TCRdb stores just in-frame clones and leaves some out. This table has about 32,000 clones, 89% appearing once. V was shortened by 1 base and J by 8 bases, with 9 bases between the two germline ends. The CDR3 is made up of 14 amino acids. Germline CDR1 is LGHNA and CDR2 is YSLEER. The chain has TRBV4-3 and TRBJ1-6; TRBD1 might be the D (6 bases). This clonotype was obtained from a female donor in good health, enrolled as a control in a pregnancy study. The input for sequencing was CD4+ T cells from peripheral blood mononuclear cells, taken after pregnancy. This chain's CDR3 is CASSQATGYSPLHF. CDR3 DNA: TGCGCCAGCAGCCAAGCCACAGGGTATTCACCCCTCCACTTT.